The subject of this entry is one T cell receptor (beta chain). V lost 7 bases to trimming and J lost 3 bases; unmatched junction nucleotides: 7. The CDR3 covers 14 residues. Germline V gives CDR1 SQVTM, CDR2 ANQGSEA. This record comes from a study of CD8+ T cells in alopecia areata. cDNA reverse transcribed from extracted RNA served as the sequencing template. Libraries were prepared by immunoSEQ multiplex PCR; TCRdb keeps only in-frame clonotypes and omits some of them. The repertoire holds under 150,000 clones, with around 45% as singletons. The clonotype originates from a human donor with alopecia areata. Input material: NKG2D-low CD8+ T cells sorted from blood. This chain links TRBV29-1 with TRBJ2-1, with 9 positions matching TRBD2. CDR3 in DNA: TGCAGCGCGCGACTAGCGGAGGTCTACAATGAGCAGTTCTTC. It specifies CSARLAEVYNEQFF.